This TCR beta chain was identified during a study of cytomegalovirus exposure and HLA in healthy donors. Regarding the study as a whole: Several of the most significant clusters were apparently associated with common viral pathogens in a later analysis.

Concerning this clone itself: What it binds is not known.

A multiplex PCR was run with 60 Vbeta primers and 13 Jbeta primers. The method was immunoSEQ multiplex PCR; TCRdb's version includes in-frame clones alone and lacks a portion of them. The sample records 130,000 to 150,000 clones, about three quarters being singletons. There are 14 residues in the CDR3. In germline, CDR1 is SGDLS, CDR2 YYNGEE. Trimming at V came to 3 bases and at J to 5 bases, leaving 6 bases not matched to a gene. The chain has TRBV9 and TRBJ2-3; 7 bases fit TRBD1. Sequenced input: PBMCs. The sequence was obtained from a woman aged 25 to 39 in good health and CMV-seronegative. CDR3 DNA sequence: TGTGCCAGCAGCGCGCGAACAGGGGTAGATACGCAGTATTTT. Its protein product is CASSARTGVDTQYF.